The 13 T cell receptor beta chains presented below share a single source sample, sequenced in a study of PD-L1 blockade in urothelial cancer. Measured with immunoSEQ multiplex PCR; TCRdb has only the in-frame clones, and not every one. The sample carries under 20,000 clones, approximately 80% recorded once. Documented time point: peripheral blood 6 weeks after treatment start. The material sequenced was PBMCs, taken around atezolizumab (anti-PD-L1) treatment. Receptors were obtained from a man in his fifties with urothelial cancer.

The chain employs TRBV18 and TRBJ1-1; D remains unclear. Trimming removed 3 bases from V and 2 bases from J, with 13 bases in between. Germline V gene lookup returns CDR1 KGHSH and CDR2 LQKENI. The CDR3 runs to 15 residues. CDR3 sequence: CASSPPNPFNTEAFF. The CDR3 DNA reads TGTGCCAGCTCACCTCCAAATCCATTCAACACTGAAGCTTTCTTT.

The chain is built from TRBV11-2 and TRBJ1-2, with D perhaps TRBD1 (6 bases). The V and J ends lost 5 bases and 1 base respectively, with 17 bases between them. The CDR3 totals 16 residues. CDR1 and CDR2 from the germline V gene are SGHAT and FQNNGV. CDR3 region: CASSTSGGGGNYGYTF. CDR3 nucleotide sequence: TGTGCCAGCAGCACCTCCGGGGGGGGCGGTAACTATGGCTACACCTTC.

The rearrangement joins TRBV11-3 to TRBJ2-7, with 9 positions matching TRBD2. The CDR3 runs 14 residues. Germline V gene sequence: CDR1 SGHNT, CDR2 YENEEA. The trim removed 5 bases at V and 6 bases at J, leaving 8 bases unmatched. For the CDR3, the DNA is TGTGCCAGCAGCGCCGGGACTAGCTTCTCCGAGCAGTACTTC. It specifies CASSAGTSFSEQYF.

J is TRBJ2-7 and V is TRBV6-5, with a possible D match to TRBD2 (5 bases). Germline V gene data show CDR1 as MNHEY and CDR2 as SVGAGI. Deletions cut 4 bases from V and 1 base from J, with 14 bases between. The CDR3 consists of 15 residues. The CDR3 nucleotides read TGTGCCAGCAGTTTCTCTGCGGGCCATTCCTACGAGCAGTACTTC. Its protein is CASSFSAGHSYEQYF.

V usage is TRBV6-6 and J usage is TRBJ2-3; TRBD2 is a possible D gene (6 bases). V lost 4 bases and J lost 7, with 18 bases in between. The CDR3 runs to 15 residues. The V gene's germline CDR1 is MNHNY and CDR2 SVGAGI (reference sequence). The CDR3 here is CASSSGTYSSNTQYF. The CDR3 DNA is TGTGCCAGCAGTTCCGGGACTTATAGCAGTAATACGCAGTATTTT.

The genes are TRBV4-2 and TRBJ1-2; 8 bases fit TRBD1. Trimming at V came to 1 base and at J to 5 bases, leaving 6 bases not matched to a gene. This CDR3 region has 15 residues. Germline V gene data show CDR1 as LGHNA and CDR2 as YNFKEQ. In nucleotides, the CDR3 is TGTGCCAGCAGCCAAGCCGGGACAGGTATTTATGGCTACACCTTC. It specifies CASSQAGTGIYGYTF.

The J gene is TRBJ2-7, the V gene TRBV7-2, with 8 bases aligning to TRBD2. Per germline, CDR1 SGHTA and CDR2 FQGNSA. The CDR3 runs 16 residues. The V gene end was trimmed by 5 bases and the J gene end by 1 base; junction bases not matched to a gene: 10. The CDR3 nucleotides are TGTGCCAGCAGCCCAGCGGGGACTAGGGGGTCCTACGAGCAGTACTTC. Translation: CASSPAGTRGSYEQYF.

V gene TRBV27 combines with J gene TRBJ1-1; 7 positions match TRBD1. The CDR3 has 13 residues. CDR1 and CDR2 (germline): MNHEY, SMNVEV (reference sequence). V shed 6 bases and J 5 bases; nucleotides not matched to a gene: 6. CDR3 region: CASRGTVRTEAFF. In nucleotides, the CDR3 is TGTGCCAGCAGGGGGACAGTTAGGACTGAAGCTTTCTTT.

The chain is built from TRBV5-4 and TRBJ2-2; 8 bases are a match to TRBD2. V lost 4 bases and J lost 7; bases outside the gene matches: 6. There are 14 residues in the CDR3. Germline V gives CDR1 SGHNT, CDR2 YYREEE (reference sequence). The CDR3 nucleotides are TGTGCCAGCAGCCCGACTAGCGCTAGCGGGGAGCTGTTTTTT. This sequence encodes CASSPTSASGELFF.

The chain employs TRBV6-1 and TRBJ2-7; TRBD1 matches at 7 bases. This CDR3 is 14 amino acids long. The V gene's germline CDR1 is MNHNS and CDR2 SASEGT. The ends lost 2 bases at V and 4 bases at J; junction bases unmatched: 5. CDR3 nucleotides: TGTGCCAGCAGTGAAATGGGACAGATTTACGAGCAGTACGTC. Its translation is CASSEMGQIYEQYV.

The rearrangement links TRBV28 to TRBJ2-6; a weak D match, TRBD1 (5 bases). Germline V CDR1 and CDR2: MDHEN, SYDVKM. The CDR3 consists of 18 residues. With 2 bases removed from V and 3 bases from J, the gap between germline ends came to 17 bases. The CDR3 sequence: CASSLPRPNRHGANVLTF. CDR3 coding DNA: TGTGCCAGCAGTTTACCCAGGCCCAACAGGCATGGGGCCAACGTCCTGACTTTC.

This rearrangement joins TRBV7-2 to TRBJ1-3; a possible D gene is TRBD1 (5 bases). Germline V lookup: CDR1 SGHTA, CDR2 FQGNSA. CDR3 length equals 17 residues. The V and J ends lost 0 bases and 0 bases respectively, with 12 bases between them. The CDR3 spells CASSLAPQGFSGNTIYF. The CDR3 DNA reads TGTGCCAGCAGCTTAGCGCCCCAGGGCTTCTCTGGAAACACCATATATTTT. The full variable domain, in which reference TRBV7-2 and TRBJ1-3 provide the parts outside the CDR3, is GAGVSQSPSNKVTEKGKDVELRCDPISGHTALYWYRQSLGQGLEFLIYFQGNSAPDKSGLPSDRFSAERTGGSVSTLTIQRTQQEDSAVYLCASSLAPQGFSGNTIYFGEGSWLTVV.

V and J are TRBV28 and TRBJ2-1; D perhaps matches TRBD1 (6 bases). Trimming removed 2 bases from V and 10 bases from J, with 15 bases in between. Germline CDR1 MDHEN, CDR2 SYDVKM. This CDR3 region has 14 residues. CDR3 nucleotide sequence: TGTGCCAGCAGTTTAGGGTGGACAGCAATAGAGCAGTTCTTC. Protein product: CASSLGWTAIEQFF.